The rows below give T cell receptor beta chains drawn from one sample of a study of T cell repertoires in cytomegalovirus infection. The antigens of these receptors remain unknown. Each CDR3 protein gets one entry after TCRdb re-called the reads with MiXCR. The sample has roughly 500,000 distinct CDR3 sequences; about 42% are singletons. The input for sequencing was cultured PBMCs, taken from culture after CMV antigen stimulation. These receptors were taken from a human donor in good health (CMV status not recorded). Some clones in this sample may be carry-over from other donors' samples. Each CDR3 is given with its conserved first and last residue. Each record gives: clone size, V gene, J gene, D gene, CDR3 length, CDR3 DNA, CDR3 protein. D genes are given only for firm matches. Some rows have no size entry. The others give once, few or many, or a class for an expanded clone.

>-|TRBV12-3/TRBV12-4|TRBJ1-5|-|15
TGTGCCAGCAGTTTTACTATGGATCCGCATCAGCCCCAGCATTTT
CASSFTMDPHQPQHF
>-|TRBV20-1|TRBJ2-7|-|16
TGCAGTGCTAGGCCCTTATGGGGAGGTTCCTCCTACGAGCAGTACTTC
CSARPLWGGSSYEQYF
>-|TRBV6-5|TRBJ2-3|TRBD2|16
TGTGCCAGCAGTTATCACGCGGGAGGCTACACAGATACGCAGTATTTT
CASSYHAGGYTDTQYF
>-|TRBV7-9|TRBJ2-6|-|17
TGTGCCAGCAGCACGCGCGCTTCGGGATCTGGGGCCAACGTCCTGACTTTC
CASSTRASGSGANVLTF
>few|TRBV7-7|TRBJ2-5|-|13
TGTGCCAGCAGCTTAGTGGCCGCAGAGACCCAGTACTTC
CASSLVAAETQYF
>few|TRBV20-1|TRBJ2-1|TRBD2|17
TGCAGTGCTTCCGGGACTAGCGGGGGGGCGGGATACAATGAGCAGTTCTTC
CSASGTSGGAGYNEQFF
>-|TRBV11-2|TRBJ2-3|TRBD2|16
TGTGCCAGCAGCGGCAGACTAGCGGGGGGTAAAGATACGCAGTATTTT
CASSGRLAGGKDTQYF
>-|TRBV7-9|TRBJ2-7|-|14
TGTGCCAGCAGCTTACTAGTCGGGGATTACGAGCAGTACTTC
CASSLLVGDYEQYF
>few|TRBV20-1|TRBJ1-5|-|14
TGCAGTGTTCCGGACTTCTATAGCAATCAGCCCCAGCATTTT
CSVPDFYSNQPQHF
>-|TRBV7-6|TRBJ2-7|-|15
TGTGCCAGCAGCTTTTCCCGGGGTATGACCTACGAGCAGTACTTC
CASSFSRGMTYEQYF
>many|TRBV7-2|TRBJ2-1|-|13
TGTGCCAGCAGCTTAGTGAGTTACAATGAGCAGTTCTTC
CASSLVSYNEQFF
>-|TRBV12-3/TRBV12-4|TRBJ1-3|-|15
TGTGCCAGCAGCCCCCAGGCGGGGTCTGGAAACACCATATATTTT
CASSPQAGSGNTIYF
>few|TRBV28|TRBJ1-5|TRBD1|17
TGTGCCAGCAGTTCTATTCGGGACAGGGGCTTTAATCAGCCCCAGCATTTT
CASSSIRDRGFNQPQHF
>-|TRBV12-3/TRBV12-4|TRBJ1-2|-|12
TGTGCCAGCGGGGGGGGAAACTATGGCTACACCTTC
CASGGGNYGYTF
>-|TRBV12-3/TRBV12-4|TRBJ2-5|-|12
TGTGCCAGCAGCTCAAACGGGGAGACCCAGTACTTC
CASSSNGETQYF
>-|TRBV4-3|TRBJ2-7|-|16
TGCGCCAGCAGCCAAGATAGGGATGGAGTCCCCTACGAGCAGTACTTC
CASSQDRDGVPYEQYF
>few|TRBV7-2|TRBJ1-5|TRBD1|13
TGTGCCAGCAGCGACAGGGGTAGTCAGCCCCAGCATTTT
CASSDRGSQPQHF
>-|TRBV4-1|TRBJ2-5|-|14
TGCGCCAGCAGCCTTGTACGGAGGCAAGAGACCCAGTACTTC
CASSLVRRQETQYF
>-|TRBV19|TRBJ2-1|-|15
TGTGCCAGTGGGGATTGGGGGGGGCTCTACAATGAGCAGTTCTTC
CASGDWGGLYNEQFF
>-|TRBV27|TRBJ2-7|TRBD1|15
TGTGCCAGCAGTCCGCTCGGGACAGGGGTCTACGAGCAGTACTTC
CASSPLGTGVYEQYF